Each of the 9 T cell receptor beta chains below was sequenced from the same sample in a study of regulatory T cells in long-lasting Graves disease. To make TCR beta libraries, researchers used iRepertoire HTBI primers and Arm-PCR of CDR3 regions. TCRdb passed the multiplex PCR reads through MiXCR, listing each CDR3 protein once. The sample lists more than 300,000 distinct CDR3 sequences, approximately 12% occurring once. The sample's time point: newly diagnosed GD, antithyroid drugs for less than 3 months. The TCR library was made from RNA that had been extracted from PBMCs in TRIzol. The same specimen was also included in a second study, on T cells in Graves' hyperthyroidism and ophthalmopathy.

The source material was peripheral blood mononuclear cells (PBMCs), sampled at new diagnosis, from a patient treated with antithyroid drugs. The source of these receptors is a woman between 18 and 29 years old with Graves disease.

This clonotype occurred a few times. Likely a read error: the CDR3 ends without its conserved phenylalanine or tryptophan. The chain has TRBV10-3 and TRBJ2-7, with 9 bases identical to TRBD1. Germline assignment: CDR1 ENHRY and CDR2 SYGVKD. J lost 3 bases, V lost 5 bases, and 8 bases had no gene match. The CDR3 is made up of 15 amino acids. Written as DNA, the CDR3 is TGTGCCATCAGTACCGGGACAGGGAAATTCTACGAGCAGTACCTC. This encodes CAISTGTGKFYEQYL.

This clonotype was counted ten times or more. The rearrangement joins TRBV20-1 to TRBJ2-1; no clear D. V lost 4 bases and J lost 7, with 11 bases in between. CDR1 and CDR2 (germline): DFQATT, SNEGSKA (reference sequence). This CDR3 is built from 12 residues. CDR3 sequence (DNA): TGCAGTGCTATTGGGCCCGGGAATGAGCAGTTCTTC. This codes for CSAIGPGNEQFF.

This clonotype was recorded at least ten times. Here the CDR3 DNA reads TGTGCCAGCAGTGACCCCCAAAGACAGTACTCTGGAAACACCATATATTTT. Residues: CASSDPQRQYSGNTIYF. The gene calls are TRBV2 and TRBJ1-3; TRBD1 might be the D (5 bases). CDR3 length equals 17 residues. V gave up 3 bases and J gave up 0 bases, with 15 bases separating them. Germline assignment: CDR1 SNHLY and CDR2 FYNNEI.

This clonotype was recorded many times. This chain uses TRBV6-1 with TRBJ2-2; D gene uncertain. V was shortened by 5 bases and J by 8 bases, with 6 bases between the two germline ends. In germline, CDR1 is MNHNS, CDR2 SASEGT. The CDR3 covers 11 residues. The CDR3, as DNA: TGTGCCAGCAGTAATCCGGGGGAGCTGTTTTTT. This codes for CASSNPGELFF.

The genes are TRBV6-1 and TRBJ2-4; TRBD1 agrees at 11 bases. Germline V gene sequence: CDR1 MNHNS, CDR2 SASEGT. J was trimmed by 6 bases and V by 6 bases; bases with no gene match: 7. The CDR3 has 15 amino acids. The CDR3 here is CASSPGQGVINIQYF. In DNA, the CDR3 is TGTGCCAGCAGCCCGGGACAGGGGGTTATAAACATTCAGTACTTC.

There are many counts of this clonotype. V is TRBV20-1 and J is TRBJ2-1; 7 positions agree with TRBD2. V trimming: 3 bases; J trimming: 3 bases; junction bases outside the gene matches: 11. This CDR3 comprises 16 residues. Germline V CDR1 and CDR2: DFQATT, SNEGSKA (reference sequence). CDR3 residues: CSASPLERGLYNEQFF. CDR3 sequence (DNA): TGCAGTGCTAGCCCCTTAGAGCGGGGTCTCTACAATGAGCAGTTCTTC.

This clonotype was seen a few times. The CDR3 nucleotides are TGTGCCAGCACCGAGATGGGGGTGGCAGATACGCAGTATTTT. As protein: CASTEMGVADTQYF. The chain employs TRBV6-2 or TRBV6-3 and TRBJ2-3; D is perhaps TRBD1 or TRBD2 (5 bases each). The CDR3 has 14 amino acids. V lost 7 bases to trimming and J lost 4 bases, with 15 bases between them. Germline V gives CDR1 MNHEY, CDR2 SVGEGT.

Details on this clonotype: This sequence is one base from a far larger clone and is likely a read error. This chain joins TRBV7-2 and TRBJ2-1; TRBD2 matches at 13 bases. The J call is uncertain, as TRBJ2-5 better fits the DNA end. Germline V gives CDR1 SGHTA, CDR2 FQGNSA. The CDR3 spans 16 residues. The CDR3 nucleotides are TGTGCCAGCAGCTCCACGGGACTAGCGGGGAAGGAGACCCAGTACTTC. Protein product: CASSSTGLAGKETQYF.

This clonotype appeared many times. The chain uses TRBV11-3 and TRBJ2-1, with D perhaps TRBD2 (5 bases). The germline V gene encodes CDR1 SGHNT and CDR2 YENEEA. The CDR3 consists of 16 residues. Trimming cost V 1 base and J 0 bases, with 10 bases left between them. The CDR3 spells CASSLGLAGSYNEQFF. The DNA for the CDR3 is TGTGCCAGCAGCTTAGGCCTCGCGGGCTCCTACAATGAGCAGTTCTTC. Looking up the rest from reference TRBV11-3 and TRBJ2-1 gives the full variable domain: EAGVVQSPRYKIIEKKQPVAFWCNPISGHNTLYWYLQNLGQGPELLIRYENEEAVDDSQLPKDRFSAERLKGVDSTLKIQPAELGDSAVYLCASSLGLAGSYNEQFFGPGTRLTVL.